This is a list of T cell receptor beta chains from one sample in a study of cytomegalovirus exposure and HLA in healthy donors. This table comes from immunoSEQ multiplex PCR, and its TCRdb copy is limited to in-frame clones, with some not included. The sample shows roughly 100,000 clones, roughly 79% of them seen only once. Specimen: PBMCs. These receptors all stem from a man in his forties or fifties in good health and CMV-seropositive. CDR3s include the opening cysteine and the closing phenylalanine or tryptophan. D genes are given only for firm matches. Clone sizes are given selectively: once, few, many, or a class where the clone is expanded.

TRBJ2-3,14,-,TRBV28,-,CASSPLIETDTQYF,TGTGCCAGCAGTCCTTTAATTGAGACAGATACGCAGTATTTT
TRBJ2-3,14,-,TRBV27,-,CASSFRQDTDTQYF,TGTGCCAGCAGTTTCCGCCAGGATACAGATACGCAGTATTTT
TRBJ2-7,11,-,TRBV10-2,-,CASSPNYEQYF,TGCGCCAGCAGCCCAAACTACGAGCAGTACTTC
TRBJ1-2,16,few,TRBV7-9,-,CASSSAAHPRDYGYTF,TGTGCCAGCAGCTCAGCGGCTCATCCACGGGACTATGGCTACACCTTC
TRBJ2-1,16,-,TRBV15,TRBD2,CATSRNLAGEYNEQFF,TGTGCCACCAGCAGAAACCTAGCGGGAGAGTACAATGAGCAGTTCTTC
TRBJ1-6,14,-,TRBV19,TRBD1,CASSLTGGNSPLHF,TGTGCCAGTAGTTTGACAGGGGGTAATTCACCCCTCCACTTT
TRBJ2-7,18,-,TRBV21-1,-,CASSKVAGWWTASYEQYF,TGTGCCAGCAGCAAAGTAGCGGGGTGGTGGACCGCCTCCTACGAGCAGTACTTC
TRBJ2-7,13,few,TRBV6-6,-,CATYRGHQSEQYF,TGTGCCACCTACCGGGGACACCAGTCGGAGCAGTACTTC
TRBJ2-2,16,-,TRBV9,TRBD2,CASSVESGRSTGELFF,TGTGCCAGCAGCGTAGAAAGCGGGAGAAGCACCGGGGAGCTGTTTTTT
TRBJ2-1,13,-,TRBV10-2,-,CASSDRALGEQFF,TGCGCCAGCAGTGACAGGGCGCTGGGCGAGCAGTTCTTC
TRBJ1-3,18,-,TRBV18,-,CASSSDRSSHSVGNTIYF,TGTGCCAGCTCGTCGGACAGATCTTCCCATTCCGTTGGAAACACCATATATTTT
TRBJ2-7,13,-,TRBV28,TRBD1,CASTSGQDYEQYF,TGTGCCAGCACCTCTGGACAGGACTACGAGCAGTACTTC
TRBJ2-7,18,once,TRBV19,TRBD2,CASSIQGLAAGGRYEQYF,TGTGCCAGTAGTATCCAAGGACTAGCGGCCGGAGGGCGGTACGAGCAGTACTTC
TRBJ2-5,19,once,TRBV4-2,TRBD2,CASSQGLSLGLAAQETQYF,TGTGCCAGCAGCCAGGGTCTTAGCTTGGGACTAGCGGCACAAGAGACCCAGTACTTC
TRBJ2-2,14,-,TRBV29-1,TRBD2,CSVNLAGYTGELFF,TGCAGCGTCAACCTAGCGGGGTACACCGGGGAGCTGTTTTTT
TRBJ2-1,14,once,TRBV11-2,-,CASSFGGTNNEQFF,TGTGCCAGCAGCTTTGGCGGGACCAACAATGAGCAGTTCTTC
TRBJ2-5,15,-,TRBV7-9,-,CASSSDRQYQETQYF,TGTGCCAGCAGCTCGGACAGACAGTACCAAGAGACCCAGTACTTC
TRBJ1-6,14,-,TRBV27,TRBD1,CASSLGTGPSPLHF,TGTGCCAGCAGTCTCGGGACAGGGCCTTCACCCCTCCACTTT
TRBJ2-6,13,-,TRBV11-1,-,CASSVTGANVLTF,TGTGCCAGCAGCGTTACAGGGGCCAACGTCCTGACTTTC
TRBJ2-3,16,-,TRBV5-1,TRBD1,CASSNDRGEGTDTQYF,TGCGCCAGCAGCAACGACAGGGGGGAAGGTACAGATACGCAGTATTTT
TRBJ1-1,17,few,TRBV9,-,CASSVEGRAQGAPEAFF,TGTGCCAGCAGCGTAGAGGGGAGGGCTCAGGGTGCCCCTGAAGCTTTCTTT
TRBJ2-7,14,-,TRBV7-8,-,CASSLSDSSYEQYF,TGTGCCAGCAGCTTATCAGACAGTTCCTACGAGCAGTACTTC
TRBJ2-5,15,-,TRBV19,-,CASSIGGRFQETQYF,TGTGCCAGTAGTATCGGGGGAAGATTCCAAGAGACCCAGTACTTC
TRBJ2-1,15,-,TRBV27,-,CASSLLGPEGNEQFF,TGTGCCAGCAGTTTATTGGGGCCGGAGGGGAATGAGCAGTTCTTC
TRBJ2-3,16,-,TRBV7-3,TRBD2,CASSLRLAGEGDTQYF,TGTGCCAGCAGCCTCCGACTAGCGGGGGAGGGAGATACGCAGTATTTT
TRBJ2-7,14,few,TRBV28,-,CASSFRKPRGEQYF,TGTGCCAGCAGTTTCCGGAAGCCACGGGGGGAGCAGTACTTC
TRBJ2-2,15,-,TRBV11-2,TRBD2,CASSPTPGGSGELFF,TGTGCCAGCAGCCCCACCCCGGGAGGATCCGGGGAGCTGTTTTTT
TRBJ1-4,15,-,TRBV7-9,TRBD1,CASSSTGGTNEKLFF,TGTGCCAGCAGTTCCACAGGGGGAACTAATGAAAAACTGTTTTTT
TRBJ2-1,16,-,TRBV7-9,TRBD2,CASSAPGLAGHNEQFF,TGTGCCAGCAGCGCACCGGGACTAGCGGGTCATAATGAGCAGTTCTTC
TRBJ1-5,13,-,TRBV6-1,-,CASSDRRNQPQHF,TGTGCCAGCAGCGACAGGCGCAATCAGCCCCAGCATTTT
TRBJ1-1,14,-,TRBV5-5,-,CASSLAGLDTEAFF,TGTGCCAGCAGCTTGGCAGGGTTGGACACTGAAGCTTTCTTT
TRBJ1-2,14,-,TRBV7-2,TRBD1,CASSLSWTGMGYTF,TGTGCCAGCAGCTTATCATGGACAGGGATGGGCTACACCTTC
TRBJ2-7,16,-,TRBV7-2,TRBD2,CASSPRLAGPLYEQYF,TGTGCCAGCAGCCCAAGACTAGCGGGGCCGCTCTACGAGCAGTACTTC
TRBJ1-4,15,few,TRBV27,TRBD1,CASSLGQGWSEKLFF,TGTGCCAGCAGTTTGGGACAGGGTTGGAGCGAAAAACTGTTTTTT
TRBJ2-1,18,once,TRBV27,TRBD2,CASSSPGAASGRAGEQFF,TGTGCCAGCAGTTCACCCGGAGCGGCTAGCGGGAGGGCCGGTGAGCAGTTCTTC
TRBJ1-1,15,-,TRBV11-2,-,CASSPIEGGGTEAFF,TGTGCCAGCAGCCCCATCGAGGGCGGCGGTACTGAAGCTTTCTTT
TRBJ2-1,11,-,TRBV29-1,-,CSVNRANEQFF,TGCAGCGTGAACAGGGCCAATGAGCAGTTCTTC
TRBJ2-7,12,-,TRBV18,TRBD1,CASSYRGYEQYF,TGTGCCAGCTCCTACAGGGGCTACGAGCAGTACTTC
TRBJ2-5,14,-,TRBV5-1,-,CASRPFSVQETQYF,TGCGCCAGCAGACCATTTTCGGTGCAAGAGACCCAGTACTTC
TRBJ2-1,15,-,TRBV4-3,-,CASSQEGTGVDEQFF,TGCGCCAGCAGCCAAGAGGGAACAGGTGTTGATGAGCAGTTCTTC
TRBJ2-3,17,-,TRBV6-1,TRBD1,CASSDVGWGQGQTTQYF,TGTGCCAGCAGTGACGTGGGGTGGGGACAGGGCCAGACTACGCAGTATTTT
TRBJ2-5,13,once,TRBV5-4,TRBD1,CASSQQGTETQYF,TGTGCCAGCAGCCAACAGGGGACAGAGACCCAGTACTTC
TRBJ1-5,17,-,TRBV28,TRBD1,CASSLTSHRGPNQPQHF,TGTGCCAGCAGTTTAACGTCGCACAGGGGACCCAATCAGCCCCAGCATTTT